The next 8 T cell receptor beta chains were all read from a single sample in a study of beta chain features in type 1 diabetes listed by TCRdb under 2018. Libraries were made using the immunoSEQ multiplex PCR assay. The entire isolated RNA was reverse transcribed using the High Capacity cDNA Reverse Transcription Kit, and thus expressed TCRB transcripts were sequenced. Sourced from immuneACCESS, this table was stored by TCRdb with only in-frame sequences that have V and J called. A share of the clones is absent; for the studies checked, an unresolved V gene accounts for under half, and the remainder has no known explanation. For this sample the table gives under 300,000 clones, of which under 8.5% were detected only once. The ten biggest clones cover more than 0.8% of the sample. Sample: central memory CD4+ T cells from blood. These receptors all come from a woman in her late teens or twenties in good health.

This clone has more than one count but fewer than ten. The rearrangement uses TRBV6-1 and TRBJ1-5; D remains unclear. V was shortened by 4 bases and J by 2 bases, with 6 bases between the two germline ends. The CDR3 is 13 amino acids. CDR1 is MNHNS, CDR2 SASEGT, per germline. The CDR3 protein is CASSALGNQPQHF. CDR3 nucleotides: TGTGCCAGCAGTGCGTTAGGCAATCAGCCCCAGCATTTT.

The chain recombines TRBV28 with TRBJ1-5; TRBD1 aligns across 7 bases. V gave up 8 bases and J gave up 3 bases; unmatched junction bases: 7. Germline V gene data show CDR1 as MDHEN and CDR2 as SYDVKM. This CDR3 is 14 amino acids long. The CDR3 spells CASHKTGYNQPQHF. In DNA, the CDR3 is TGTGCCAGCCACAAGACAGGGTACAATCAGCCCCAGCATTTT.

The chain combines TRBV6-4 with TRBJ2-3; weak D call: TRBD1 (6 bases). CDR3 length: 16 amino acids. Germline V gene lookup returns CDR1 MRHNA and CDR2 SNTAGT. Trimming took 6 bases from V and 1 from J, leaving 17 bases between them. The CDR3 sequence is CASSSGVNLGTDTQYF. CDR3 DNA: TGTGCCAGCAGCTCAGGGGTTAATCTCGGCACAGATACGCAGTATTTT.

The chain carries TRBV5-4 and TRBJ2-1, with 7 bases fitting TRBD1. V shed 5 bases and J 6 bases; nucleotides not matched to a gene: 11. Germline V CDR1 and CDR2: SGHNT, YYREEE (reference sequence). The CDR3 is 15 amino acids. CDR3 nucleotide sequence: TGTGCCAGCAGGGAACAGGGGATGGTTAGCAATGAGCAGTTCTTC. Protein: CASREQGMVSNEQFF.

As concerns this clone: Being one base from a much bigger clone, this may be a read error. CDR3 amino acids: CASSQNSGNTIYF. CDR3 sequence (DNA): TGCGCCAGCAGCCAGAACTCTGGAAACACCATATATTTT. V and J are TRBV4-3 and TRBJ1-3; D gene unclear. The germline V and J ends were trimmed by 3 bases and 0 bases, with 3 bases remaining between them. CDR3 length equals 13 residues. Per the germline V gene, CDR1 is LGHNA and CDR2 is YSLEER.

This clone was found a few times. This chain uses TRBV7-3 with TRBJ2-1, with 8 bases matching TRBD1. Germline trimming cut 5 bases from V and 7 bases from J; bases unmatched to any gene: 4. Germline CDR1 SGHTA, CDR2 FQGTGA. The CDR3 runs 13 residues. For the CDR3, the DNA is TGTGCCAGCAGCATCGGACAGGGTAATGAGCAGTTCTTC. It is translated as CASSIGQGNEQFF.

This clone occurred a few times. The V gene is TRBV14, the J gene TRBJ1-2; TRBD1 might be the D (5 bases). There are 16 residues in the CDR3. Germline values: CDR1 SGHDN, CDR2 FVKESK. V lost 3 bases, J lost 4 bases, and 18 bases lay in between. CDR3 coding DNA: TGTGCCAGCAGCCACCGCCGGGACCAGTTTACCTATGGCTACACCTTC. Its protein is CASSHRRDQFTYGYTF.

This chain joins TRBV5-6 and TRBJ1-2; D not certain. Per the germline V gene, CDR1 is SGHDT and CDR2 is YYEEEE. The CDR3 is made up of 15 amino acids. Trimming pared 0 bases from V and 5 bases from J, leaving 14 bases between. The CDR3 DNA is TGTGCCAGCAGCTTGGTCCAGGCCGGGGAATATGGCTACACCTTC. This sequence encodes CASSLVQAGEYGYTF.